This is a list of T cell receptor beta chains from one sample in a study of shared clonotypes between healthy human individuals. Generated by immunoSEQ multiplex PCR, the TCRdb table keeps only in-frame clones and is missing some. The table has about 2.2 million clones, 93% seen once; the top ten hold more than 1.5%. Material for sequencing was naive CD8+ T cells from PBMCs. The receptor source for this set is a man aged 18 to 29 in good health. Some clones in this sample may be carry-over from other donors' samples. Each CDR3 is given with its conserved first and last residue. Each record gives: D gene, J gene, V gene, clone size, CDR3 DNA, CDR3 protein. The D gene is left open where the match is weak. Expanded clones are given a class, and other clones once, few, many or no size at all.

- TRBJ2-1 TRBV19 - TGTGCCAGTAGTAGGACTCATGACAACTACAATGAGCAGTTCTTC CASSRTHDNYNEQFF
TRBD1 TRBJ1-3 TRBV28 - TGTGCCAGCAGCCCCCTGGGACAGAGCTCTGGAAACACCATATATTTT CASSPLGQSSGNTIYF
TRBD1 TRBJ1-2 TRBV5-8 - TGTGCCAGCAGCTTGGCAGGGGGCTTTAACTATGGCTACACCTTC CASSLAGGFNYGYTF
- TRBJ2-7 TRBV7-9 - TGTGCCAGCAGCTCGGGGGCAGGGTTTGGCTACGAGCAGTACTTC CASSSGAGFGYEQYF
- TRBJ2-3 TRBV6-1 - TGTGCCAGCAGTGAAGTAAGCACAGATACGCAGTATTTT CASSEVSTDTQYF
- TRBJ2-5 TRBV7-6 - TGTGCCAGCAGCTTAGATTGGGGGCGCGGGGAGACCCAGTACTTC CASSLDWGRGETQYF
- TRBJ2-7 TRBV27 - TGTGCCAGCAGTTTGGGCGAGGGGAGCGGGCTGCCCTACGAGCAGTACTTC CASSLGEGSGLPYEQYF
- TRBJ2-2 TRBV28 - TGTGCCAGCAGTTTCTATGCCGGGGAGCTGTTTTTT CASSFYAGELFF
- TRBJ2-1 TRBV27 once TGTGCCAGCAGCCCATTTGGGCGGGCGCGTCACAATGAGCAGTTCTTC CASSPFGRARHNEQFF
- TRBJ2-5 TRBV27 - TGTGCCAGCAGTTCAACGTATAGAGAGACCCAGTACTTC CASSSTYRETQYF
- TRBJ1-1 TRBV30 - TGTGCCTGGACCATAGCATCGGGCCGCGCCCACACTGAAGCTTTCTTT CAWTIASGRAHTEAFF
- TRBJ2-7 TRBV4-2 - TGTGCCAGCAGCCAAGTATCTAGTCCCTACGAGCAGTACTTC CASSQVSSPYEQYF
TRBD2 TRBJ2-1 TRBV27 - TGTGCCAGCAGTTTTAGCGGGGAGTACAATGAGCAGTTCTTC CASSFSGEYNEQFF
TRBD2 TRBJ2-1 TRBV7-2 - TGTGCCAGCAGCCCTATTAGCGGGTGGGAGTTCTTC CASSPISGWEFF
- TRBJ2-2 TRBV11-3 - TGTGCCAGCAGCTTAGCGGGGGAGCGGAACACCGGGGAGCTGTTTTTT CASSLAGERNTGELFF
TRBD2 TRBJ2-1 TRBV9 - TGTGCCAGCAGCCCACGACTAGCGGGAGCCTACAATGAGCAGTTCTTC CASSPRLAGAYNEQFF
- TRBJ2-7 TRBV7-2 - TGTGCCAGCAGCTTAGTGTTCACCGAGCAGTACTTC CASSLVFTEQYF
TRBD1 TRBJ1-4 TRBV6-6 once TGTGCCAGCAGCACAATTGGGGACAGTAATGAAAAACTGTTTTTT CASSTIGDSNEKLFF
TRBD2 TRBJ2-5 TRBV7-2 - TGTGCCAGCAGCCATACACCGGGACTAGCGGAGGGGACCCAGTACTTC CASSHTPGLAEGTQYF
TRBD2 TRBJ2-7 TRBV14 - TGTGCCAGCAGCCAAGAGGCCGGGAGGGAGTACGAGCAGTACTTC CASSQEAGREYEQYF
- TRBJ2-1 TRBV28 - TGTGCCAGCAGTTTCGTACGAGACAATGAGCAGTTCTTC CASSFVRDNEQFF
TRBD2 TRBJ2-5 TRBV29-1 once TGCAGCGCTGCCGGCCGGCTAGCGGGAGCTTTGGGGGAGACCCAGTACTTC CSAAGRLAGALGETQYF
- TRBJ2-6 TRBV2 - TGTGCCAGCAGGGGGGGCGACGAGGCCAACGTCCTGACTTTC CASRGGDEANVLTF
- TRBJ1-5 TRBV30 few TGTGCCTGGAGCCTTCCTGGAAGGCCCCAGCATTTT CAWSLPGRPQHF
- TRBJ2-1 TRBV5-8 - TGTGCCAGCAGCTGGGATACGGTTGAGGAGCAGTTCTTC CASSWDTVEEQFF
TRBD1 TRBJ1-1 TRBV27 - TGTGCCAGCAGTCCCCCACAGGGGGCGGGGACCCCTGAAGCTTTCTTT CASSPPQGAGTPEAFF
- TRBJ1-5 TRBV19 - TGTGCCAGTAGTATCAGGGATTTAAATCAGCCCCAGCATTTT CASSIRDLNQPQHF
- TRBJ2-7 TRBV9 - TGTGCCAGCAGCGCTACTCCTAGGTTTTCCTACGAGCAGTACTTC CASSATPRFSYEQYF
- TRBJ1-5 TRBV28 few TGTGCCAGCAGTCAGCCCCAGCATTTT CASSQPQHF
TRBD1 TRBJ1-5 TRBV10-3 once TGTGCCATCAGTGATACAGGGGGTTATAGCAATCAGCCCCAGCATTTT CAISDTGGYSNQPQHF
- TRBJ2-7 TRBV4-2 - TGTGCCAGCAGCCATCTGACGGAAGGGAGGGGGAACGAGCAGTACTTC CASSHLTEGRGNEQYF
- TRBJ2-3 TRBV19 once TGTGCCAGTAGTATGAAGGGGAGGAGGGGGTTCGGGTGGAATACGCAGTATTTT CASSMKGRRGFGWNTQYF
TRBD1 TRBJ2-7 TRBV5-6 - TGTGCCAGCAGCTACCCGGGACAGGGCTACGAGCAGTACTTC CASSYPGQGYEQYF
- TRBJ1-5 TRBV6-4 - TGTGCCAGCACCAGACCGGGACAAATAAGGGAGCCCCAGCATTTT CASTRPGQIREPQHF
- TRBJ1-1 TRBV5-3 - TGTGCCAGAAGCTTTACAGGTTTTTACACTGAAGCTTTCTTT CARSFTGFYTEAFF
TRBD1 TRBJ1-1 TRBV19 - TGTGCCAGTAGTGTCAGAGGACAGGGGGCTACTGAAGCTTTCTTT CASSVRGQGATEAFF
- TRBJ1-2 TRBV27 once TGTGCCAGCAGCTTGGACCCTACCTCGAACCCCTACACCTTC CASSLDPTSNPYTF
- TRBJ2-1 TRBV28 - TGTGCCAGCAGAGGGTGGGGTAGCGATGAGCAGTTCTTC CASRGWGSDEQFF
- TRBJ2-2 TRBV6-5 - TGTGCCAGCAGTTACATGAGAACCGGGGAGCTGTTTTTT CASSYMRTGELFF
- TRBJ2-3 TRBV10-3 - TGTGCCATCAGTGAGTCGAGAGGGGCCTCGGCTACCACAGATACGCAGTATTTT CAISESRGASATTDTQYF
TRBD1 TRBJ2-7 TRBV29-1 - TGCAGCGCCATCGACAGGGAAAACTCCTACGAGCAGTACTTC CSAIDRENSYEQYF
TRBD1 TRBJ2-5 TRBV11-2 - TGTGCCAGCAGCCCGACAGGGGGCTATAAGGAGACCCAGTACTTC CASSPTGGYKETQYF
TRBD2 TRBJ2-3 TRBV7-9 - TGTGCCAGCAGCTTAGCCCAGCGGGGACCCACAGATACGCAGTATTTT CASSLAQRGPTDTQYF
TRBD1 TRBJ2-7 TRBV28 - TGTGCCAGCAGTCCGCCCCGGGACAGGGGCTCCTACGAGCAGTACTTC CASSPPRDRGSYEQYF
- TRBJ2-5 TRBV5-6 - TGTGCCAGCAGCTTGGTACCCTTCCGGGAGCGGGCAGAGACCCAGTACTTC CASSLVPFRERAETQYF
- TRBJ2-1 TRBV19 - TGTGCCAGTAGTATGATAGGGAGGAATGAGCAGTTCTTC CASSMIGRNEQFF
TRBD1 TRBJ1-4 TRBV7-2 - TGTGCCAGCAGCTTAGTCGACCGGACAGGGGATGAAAAACTGTTTTTT CASSLVDRTGDEKLFF
- TRBJ1-2 TRBV7-2 once TGTGCCAGCAGCTTACGGGGGATCGGCTACACCTTC CASSLRGIGYTF
TRBD1 TRBJ2-7 TRBV19 once TGTGCCAGTAGTAGTCGACAGGGTCTCTACGAGCAGTACTTC CASSSRQGLYEQYF
TRBD1 TRBJ1-2 TRBV9 - TGTGCCAGCAGCGTTGGACAGGGGAACTATGGCTACACCTTC CASSVGQGNYGYTF
- TRBJ1-3 TRBV10-3 - TGTGCCATCAGTGAGTCGTACGAGGTCATTAAGCCCTCGGGAAACACCATATATTTT CAISESYEVIKPSGNTIYF
- TRBJ2-5 TRBV6-6 - TGTGCCAGCAATTCAGGGACCCCCCACTTC CASNSGTPHF
- TRBJ2-7 TRBV6-1 - TGTGCCAGCAGTGATCGACCCCAAGGTCACCCATACGAGCAGTACTTC CASSDRPQGHPYEQYF
TRBD1 TRBJ2-1 TRBV6-5 - TGTGCCAGCAGTTACAGGGACAGGGGGCGGGATGAGCAGTTCTTC CASSYRDRGRDEQFF